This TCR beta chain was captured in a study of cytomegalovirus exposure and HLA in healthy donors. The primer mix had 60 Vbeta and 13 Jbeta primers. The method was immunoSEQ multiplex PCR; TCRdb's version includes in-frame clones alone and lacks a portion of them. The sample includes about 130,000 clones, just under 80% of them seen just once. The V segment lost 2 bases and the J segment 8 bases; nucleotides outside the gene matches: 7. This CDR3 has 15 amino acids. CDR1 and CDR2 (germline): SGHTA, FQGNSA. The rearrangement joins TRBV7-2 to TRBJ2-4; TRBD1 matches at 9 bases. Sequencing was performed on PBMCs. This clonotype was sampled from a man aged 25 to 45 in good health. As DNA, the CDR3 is TGTGCCAGCAGCTTAACAGGGGGCGCGAGGGACATTCAGTACTTC. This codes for CASSLTGGARDIQYF.